This T cell receptor (beta chain) was captured by sequencing in a study of T cell responses to AZD1222 COVID-19 vaccine. Study details: Pooled in the analysis were second doses at about 4 or about 12 weeks. Study-level findings and limits: The breadth and depth of Spike-specific TCRs increased once two AZD1222 doses had been given. Donors in the cohort were predominantly white British and more often female, and clonal diversity was possibly underestimated.

Remarks on this clone: Its antigen remains unidentified.

V dropped 6 bases and J dropped 10 bases, with 12 bases sitting between them. There are 11 residues in the CDR3. The germline V gene has CDR1 MNHEY and CDR2 SVGAGI. The assay was immunoSEQ multiplex PCR, and TCRdb's table has in-frame clones only and misses some. The sample has 130,000 to 150,000 clones, around 90% seen once. This clonotype was sampled from an adult in good health. The gene calls are TRBV6-5 and TRBJ1-2, with TRBD1 as a possible D gene (5 bases). The sample was peripheral blood, taken on day 0 of AZD1222 vaccination. The CDR3: CASRAGGDYTF. CDR3 sequence (DNA): TGTGCCAGCAGGGCCGGGGGGGACTACACCTTC.